These 20 T cell receptor beta chains share one sample of origin, sequenced in a study of T-cell reconstitution after alpha-beta-depleted transplantation in children. Library preparation (for TCRbeta) was performed with unique molecular identifiers. TCRdb independently ran MiXCR on the PCR reads; one entry per CDR3 protein. Of about 400,000 distinct CDR3 sequences detected, around 20% appear once; the ten largest clones hold 3.8%. This specimen consisted of PBMCs from the stem cell graft donor, obtained from the stem cell graft. The receptors originated from a human donor who donated a stem cell graft to a child with acute myeloid leukemia.

V gene TRBV25-1 combines with J gene TRBJ1-5; D perhaps matches TRBD1 (5 bases). CDR3 size: 13 residues. V lost 4 bases, J lost 5 bases, and 9 bases lay in between. Germline lookup yields CDR1 MGHDK and CDR2 SYGVNS. DNA of the CDR3: TGTGCCAGCAGTGGGGAGGGGTATCAGCCCCAGCATTTT. Translating it yields CASSGEGYQPQHF.

This clonotype turned up a few times. This chain connects TRBV27 to TRBJ2-2, with D possibly being TRBD1 or TRBD2 (5 bases each). Germline V lookup: CDR1 MNHEY, CDR2 SMNVEV (reference sequence). V lost 10 bases and J 6 bases, leaving 18 bases between the germline ends. The CDR3 loop spans 14 amino acids. The CDR3 DNA reads TGTGCCATCTCTCCAAAACTAGGGGCCGGGGAGCTGTTTTTT. It yields the protein CAISPKLGAGELFF.

This clonotype was detected a few times. V gene TRBV29-1 combines with J gene TRBJ2-1; 12 bases agree with TRBD2. The V and J ends lost 7 bases and 4 bases, in that order; junction bases with no gene match: 5. Germline values: CDR1 SQVTM, CDR2 ANQGSEA. This CDR3 contains 14 residues. The CDR3 DNA reads as TGCAGCGCCACGACTAGCGGGAGATACAATGAGCAGTTCTTC. This codes for CSATTSGRYNEQFF.

The V call is TRBV10-3, the J call TRBJ1-5, with 10 bases fitting TRBD1. Germline V gives CDR1 ENHRY, CDR2 SYGVKD. The V gene end was trimmed by 4 bases and the J gene end by 4 bases; junction bases not matched to a gene: 4. The CDR3 runs to 15 residues. This CDR3 is CAISADRGENQPQHF. CDR3 sequence (DNA): TGTGCCATCAGTGCGGACAGGGGGGAAAATCAGCCCCAGCATTTT.

This chain links TRBV6-5 with TRBJ2-7; D is uncertain. Germline CDR1 is MNHEY and CDR2 is SVGAGI. Trimming stripped 0 bases from V and 2 bases from J, with 14 bases between. The CDR3 is 16 amino acids. This CDR3 reads CASSYSTPRSAYEQYF. As DNA, the CDR3 is TGTGCCAGCAGTTACTCTACACCCCGCTCAGCCTACGAGCAGTACTTC.

A note on this clonotype: One junction end does not reproduce the germline sequence, and a read error may be involved. The rearrangement links TRBV7-2 to TRBJ2-7; D is possibly TRBD1 or TRBD2 (5 bases each). The CDR3 spans 14 residues. Germline CDR1 is SGHTA and CDR2 is FQGNSA. DNA of the CDR3: TGTGCCAGCAGCTTTCCGGGACGGACCTATGAGCAGTACTTC. Amino acids: CASSFPGRTYEQYF.

The table lists this clonotype with many counts. In DNA form, the CDR3 reads TGCAGTGCTAGATCACATCCCGGGACTATCAATGAGCAGTTCTTC. Translating gives CSARSHPGTINEQFF. The genes are TRBV20-1 and TRBJ2-1; 7 nucleotides match TRBD2. Germline V gene sequence: CDR1 DFQATT, CDR2 SNEGSKA (reference sequence). With 2 bases clipped from V and 6 bases from J, the junction kept 10 bases outside the gene matches. The length of the CDR3 is 15 residues.

The sample holds a few counts of this clonotype. V gene TRBV29-1 combines with J gene TRBJ1-2; D perhaps matches TRBD1 (5 bases). The CDR3 contains 15 residues. The germline V gene encodes CDR1 SQVTM and CDR2 ANQGSEA. Trimming stripped 3 bases from V and 7 bases from J, with 21 bases between. Here the CDR3 reads CSVEAGTPRGGGYTF. The DNA of the CDR3 is TGCAGCGTTGAGGCCGGGACCCCACGTGGAGGTGGCTACACCTTC.

The V and J genes are TRBV7-9 and TRBJ2-7, with 8 bases matching TRBD1. V lost 2 bases and J lost 0; bases outside the gene matches: 6. CDR1 is SEHNR and CDR2 is FQNEAQ in the germline V gene (reference sequence). The length of the CDR3 is 16 residues. The CDR3 sequence is CASSLPRTGSSYEQYF. The CDR3 coding sequence is TGTGCCAGCAGCTTACCCCGGACAGGGAGCTCCTACGAGCAGTACTTC.

This clonotype was seen more than once but under ten times. V and J are TRBV5-1 and TRBJ2-6; D uncertain. CDR3 length: 15 residues. Germline V gene data show CDR1 as SGHRS and CDR2 as YFSETQ. Trimming removed 4 bases from V and 1 base from J, with 9 bases in between. This CDR3 is CASSVTASGANVLTF. DNA for the CDR3: TGCGCCAGCAGCGTCACAGCATCTGGGGCCAACGTCCTGACTTTC.

The genes are TRBV6-2 or TRBV6-3 and TRBJ1-5, with 9 bases lining up with TRBD1. CDR3 length: 17 amino acids. Looked up from germline, CDR1 is MNHEY and CDR2 is SVGEGT. V lost 6 bases and J lost 5; bases outside the gene matches: 14. CDR3 amino acids: CASRKPPGQGFDQPQHF. In DNA, the CDR3 is TGTGCCAGCAGAAAACCTCCGGGACAGGGATTCGATCAGCCCCAGCATTTT.

This clonotype was seen more than once but under ten times. V and J are TRBV7-2 and TRBJ1-2; a weak D match, TRBD1 (6 bases). Looked up from germline, CDR1 is SGHTA and CDR2 is FQGNSA. The CDR3 extends over 15 amino acids. Trimming took 3 bases from V and 7 from J, leaving 18 bases between them. In DNA form, the CDR3 reads TGTGCCAGCAGCTTGAATGGGGGGCGCGTTGGTGGCTACACCTTC. It codes for CASSLNGGRVGGYTF.

There are a few counts of this clonotype. The chain joins TRBV2 to TRBJ2-7; the match to TRBD2 covers 10 bases. V shed 10 bases, J shed 4 bases, and the junction held 16 bases outside the gene matches. The CDR3 is 16 residues long. CDR1 is SNHLY, CDR2 FYNNEI, per germline. CDR3 loop: CAITSDLGTSVYEQYF. In nucleotides, the CDR3 is TGTGCCATTACTAGCGACCTCGGGACTAGCGTTTACGAGCAGTACTTC.

This clonotype was recorded at least ten times. This chain uses TRBV25-1 with TRBJ2-5; 7 bases map to TRBD2. V lost 2 bases, J lost 2 bases, and 5 bases stayed unmatched. Per the germline V gene, CDR1 is MGHDK and CDR2 is SYGVNS. The CDR3 sequence is 15 residues long. The CDR3 DNA reads as TGTGCCAGCAGTGAACCGGGACTAACACAAGAGACCCAGTACTTC. Residues: CASSEPGLTQETQYF.

V gene TRBV20-1 combines with J gene TRBJ2-7; possible D gene TRBD2, 5 bases. CDR1 DFQATT and CDR2 SNEGSKA come from the germline V gene (reference sequence). The CDR3 runs to 14 residues. Trimming left V 3 bases short and J 5 bases short, with 17 bases between. This chain's CDR3 is CSASRTPLEHEQYF. The CDR3 coding sequence is TGCAGTGCTAGCCGGACTCCTCTTGAACACGAGCAGTACTTC.

In this sample, this clonotype turned up a few times. The genes are TRBV5-1 and TRBJ2-3, with D possibly TRBD2 on 5 matching bases. The germline V gene encodes CDR1 SGHRS and CDR2 YFSETQ. Trimming left V 4 bases short and J 1 base short, with 13 bases between. The CDR3 contains 15 residues. Here the CDR3 DNA reads TGCGCCAGCAGCCCTGAAAGGACTCGCACAGATACGCAGTATTTT. Protein: CASSPERTRTDTQYF.

CDR3 residues: CASSSDRGGHEQYF. Written as DNA, the CDR3 is TGTGCCAGCAGCTCCGACAGGGGGGGCCACGAGCAGTACTTC. The chain joins TRBV13 to TRBJ2-7, with 9 bases fitting TRBD1. J gave up 5 bases and V 4 bases, and 6 bases lay outside the gene matches. CDR3 length: 14 residues. Per germline, CDR1 PRHDT and CDR2 FYEKMQ (reference sequence).

This clonotype turned up a few times. The rearrangement joins TRBV5-1 to TRBJ2-5; 12 nucleotides line up with TRBD2. After removal of 4 bases from V and 4 bases from J, the junction contained 2 bases not matched to a gene. The CDR3 contains 14 residues. The germline gives CDR1 SGHRS, CDR2 YFSETQ. The CDR3: CASSQGLAGETQYF. The CDR3 region has the DNA TGCGCCAGCAGCCAGGGACTAGCGGGAGAGACCCAGTACTTC.

This clonotype was found a few times. This chain uses TRBV12-3 or TRBV12-4 with TRBJ2-3; D is perhaps TRBD1 (6 bases). CDR3 length equals 15 residues. Trimming took off 4 bases at V and 5 bases at J, with 16 bases between the two ends. This chain's CDR3 is CASSSRDTLGDTQYF. The CDR3 region has the DNA TGTGCCAGCAGTTCCCGGGACACCCTCGGAGATACGCAGTATTTT.

This clonotype has ten or more counts. The V and J genes are TRBV20-1 and TRBJ1-4; D not certain. The CDR3 has 12 amino acids. Deletions cut 7 bases from V and 5 bases from J, with 11 bases between. Germline V CDR1 and CDR2: DFQATT, SNEGSKA (reference sequence). CDR3 nucleotide sequence: TGCAGTGTTCGCGGCTTCAATGAAAAACTGTTTTTT. Translated, it gives CSVRGFNEKLFF.